This paragraph covers one TCR beta chain sequence. These data originate in a study of blood T cell repertoires in COVID-19. At the level of the study: From the United States, Italy and Spain came samples of acute and convalescent COVID-19.

Germline V CDR1 and CDR2: MNHEY, SVGAGI. The CDR3 loop spans 14 amino acids. Trimming took 7 bases from V and 6 from J, leaving 15 bases between them. Clones were sequenced by immunoSEQ multiplex PCR, and TCRdb holds only the in-frame ones, with some missing. The sample includes over 200,000 clones, approximately 90% seen only once; the top ten take around 4.8%. What was sequenced was peripheral blood. This sequence joins TRBV6-5 and TRBJ1-4; a possible D gene is TRBD1 (6 bases). The clonotype comes from a woman aged 40-49 years with acute or convalescent COVID-19. Written as DNA, the CDR3 is TGTGCCAGCACCATGACAGGAGCTCATGAAAAACTGTTTTTT. Translating gives CASTMTGAHEKLFF.